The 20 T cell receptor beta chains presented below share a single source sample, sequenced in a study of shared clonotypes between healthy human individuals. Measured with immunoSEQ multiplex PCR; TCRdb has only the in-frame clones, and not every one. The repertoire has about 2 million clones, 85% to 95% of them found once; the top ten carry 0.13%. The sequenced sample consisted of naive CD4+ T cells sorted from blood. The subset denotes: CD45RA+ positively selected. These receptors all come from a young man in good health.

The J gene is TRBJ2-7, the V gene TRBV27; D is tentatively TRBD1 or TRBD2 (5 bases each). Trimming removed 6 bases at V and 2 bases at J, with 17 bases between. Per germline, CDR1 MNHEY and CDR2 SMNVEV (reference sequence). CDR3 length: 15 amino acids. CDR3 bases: TGTGCCAGCAGGCAACCCGGGACGGCCGCCTACGAGCAGTACTTC. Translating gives CASRQPGTAAYEQYF.

DNA for the CDR3: TGTGCCAGCAGTTTATTCCACACTCTAGCGGGAGCATCCTACGAGCAGTACTTC. It specifies CASSLFHTLAGASYEQYF. The J gene is TRBJ2-7, the V gene TRBV28, with 10 bases lining up with TRBD2. Germline V lookup: CDR1 MDHEN, CDR2 SYDVKM. The CDR3 has 18 amino acids. Unmatched junction bases numbered 10, after V lost 1 base and J lost 1 base.

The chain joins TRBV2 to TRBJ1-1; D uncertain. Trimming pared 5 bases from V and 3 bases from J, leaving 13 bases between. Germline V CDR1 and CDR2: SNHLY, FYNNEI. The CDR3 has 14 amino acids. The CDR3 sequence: CASSPRKRDTEAFF. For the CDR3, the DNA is TGTGCCAGCAGTCCCAGAAAACGGGACACTGAAGCTTTCTTT.

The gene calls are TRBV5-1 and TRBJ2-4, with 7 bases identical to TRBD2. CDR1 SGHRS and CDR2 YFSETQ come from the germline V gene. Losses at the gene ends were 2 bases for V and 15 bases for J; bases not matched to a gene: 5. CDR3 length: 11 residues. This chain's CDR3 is CASSFAGDWYF. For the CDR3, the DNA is TGCGCCAGCAGCTTCGCGGGGGATTGGTACTTC. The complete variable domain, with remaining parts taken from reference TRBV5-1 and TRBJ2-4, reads KAGVTQTPRYLIKTRGQQVTLSCSPISGHRSVSWYQQTPGQGLQFLFEYFSETQRNKGNFPGRFSGRQFSNSRSEMNVSTLELGDSALYLCASSFAGDWYFGAGTRLSVL.

CDR3 nucleotide sequence: TGTGCCAGCAGTCCCCGCGGGAGAGGGGCAGATACGCAGTATTTT. Translated, it gives CASSPRGRGADTQYF. The rearrangement uses TRBV28 and TRBJ2-3; TRBD2 aligns across 7 bases. With 5 bases clipped from V and 4 bases from J, the junction kept 9 bases outside the gene matches. The CDR3 length is 15 residues. Germline V CDR1 and CDR2: MDHEN, SYDVKM. Filled out from reference TRBV28 and TRBJ2-3, the complete variable domain reads DVKVTQSSRYLVKRTGEKVFLECVQDMDHENMFWYRQDPGLGLRLIYFSYDVKMKEKGDIPEGYSVSREKKERFSLILESASTNQTSMYLCASSPRGRGADTQYFGPGTRLTVL.

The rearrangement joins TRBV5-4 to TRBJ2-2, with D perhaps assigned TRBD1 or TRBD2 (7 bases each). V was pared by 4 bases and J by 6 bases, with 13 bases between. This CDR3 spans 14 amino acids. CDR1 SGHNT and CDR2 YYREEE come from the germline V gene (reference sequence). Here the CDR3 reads CASSPRGRAGELFF. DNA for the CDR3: TGTGCCAGCAGCCCCAGGGGGAGGGCCGGGGAGCTGTTTTTT.

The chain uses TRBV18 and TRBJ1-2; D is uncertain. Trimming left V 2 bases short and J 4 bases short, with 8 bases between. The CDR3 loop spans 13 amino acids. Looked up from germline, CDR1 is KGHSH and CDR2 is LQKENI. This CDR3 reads CASSPEEIYGYTF. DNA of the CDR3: TGTGCCAGCTCACCAGAAGAGATCTATGGCTACACCTTC.

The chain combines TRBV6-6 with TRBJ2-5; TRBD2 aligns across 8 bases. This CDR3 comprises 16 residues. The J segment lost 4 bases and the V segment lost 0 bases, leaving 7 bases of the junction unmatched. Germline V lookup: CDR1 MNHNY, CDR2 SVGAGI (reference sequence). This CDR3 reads CASSYSSGKGGETQYF. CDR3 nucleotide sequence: TGTGCCAGCAGTTACTCTAGCGGGAAGGGGGGAGAGACCCAGTACTTC.

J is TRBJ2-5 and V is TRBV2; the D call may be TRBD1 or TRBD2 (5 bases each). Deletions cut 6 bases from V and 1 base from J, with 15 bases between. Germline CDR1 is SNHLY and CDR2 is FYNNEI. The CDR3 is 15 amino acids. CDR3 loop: CASSRLVGGQETQYF. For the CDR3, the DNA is TGTGCCAGCAGCCGACTCGTTGGGGGCCAAGAGACCCAGTACTTC. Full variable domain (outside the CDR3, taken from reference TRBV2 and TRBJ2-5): EPEVTQTPSHQVTQMGQEVILRCVPISNHLYFYWYRQILGQKVEFLVSFYNNEISEKSEIFDDQFSVERPDGSNFTLKIRSTKLEDSAMYFCASSRLVGGQETQYFGPGTRLLVL.

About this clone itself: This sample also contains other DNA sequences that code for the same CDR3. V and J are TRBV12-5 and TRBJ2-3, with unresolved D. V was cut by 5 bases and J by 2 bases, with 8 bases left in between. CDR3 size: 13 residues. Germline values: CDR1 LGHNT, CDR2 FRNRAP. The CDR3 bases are TGTGCTAGTGGTCTGGGGTCCACAGATACGCAGTATTTT. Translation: CASGLGSTDTQYF.

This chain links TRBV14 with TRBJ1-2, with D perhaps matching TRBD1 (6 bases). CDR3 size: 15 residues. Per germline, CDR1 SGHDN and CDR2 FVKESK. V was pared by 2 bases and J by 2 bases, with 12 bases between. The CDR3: CASSQRQGWNYGYTF. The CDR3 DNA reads TGTGCCAGCAGCCAACGGCAGGGGTGGAACTATGGCTACACCTTC.

CDR3 amino acids: CASSSTTGPDTQYF. The CDR3 nucleotides are TGTGCCAGCAGCTCAACTACAGGGCCAGATACGCAGTATTTT. The V call is TRBV11-2, the J call TRBJ2-3; TRBD1 might be the D (6 bases). The CDR3 spans 14 residues. V lost 4 bases, J lost 4 bases, and 12 bases lay in between. Germline CDR1 and CDR2: SGHAT and FQNNGV.

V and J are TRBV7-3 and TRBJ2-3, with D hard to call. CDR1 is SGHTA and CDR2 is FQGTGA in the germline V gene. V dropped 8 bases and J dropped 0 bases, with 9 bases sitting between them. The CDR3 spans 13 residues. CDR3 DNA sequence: TGTGCCAGCCGAGCTTCTAGCACAGATACGCAGTATTTT. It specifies CASRASSTDTQYF.

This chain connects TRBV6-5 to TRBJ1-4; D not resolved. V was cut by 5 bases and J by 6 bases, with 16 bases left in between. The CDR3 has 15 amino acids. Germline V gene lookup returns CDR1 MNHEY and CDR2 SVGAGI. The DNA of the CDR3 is TGTGCCAGCAGTCGGGAGGGCGACTGGGATGAAAAACTGTTTTTT. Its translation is CASSREGDWDEKLFF.

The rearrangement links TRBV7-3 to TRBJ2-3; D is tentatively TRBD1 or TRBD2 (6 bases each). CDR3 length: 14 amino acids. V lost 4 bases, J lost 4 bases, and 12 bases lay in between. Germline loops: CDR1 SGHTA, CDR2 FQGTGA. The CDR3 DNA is TGTGCCAGCAGCTCGGGGGCCTGGCCAGATACGCAGTATTTT. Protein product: CASSSGAWPDTQYF.

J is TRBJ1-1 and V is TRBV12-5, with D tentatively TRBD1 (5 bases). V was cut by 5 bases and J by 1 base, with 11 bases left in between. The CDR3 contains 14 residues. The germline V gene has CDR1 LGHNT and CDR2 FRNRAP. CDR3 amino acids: CASGPLGRNTEAFF. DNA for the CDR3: TGTGCTAGTGGTCCATTGGGGCGGAACACTGAAGCTTTCTTT.

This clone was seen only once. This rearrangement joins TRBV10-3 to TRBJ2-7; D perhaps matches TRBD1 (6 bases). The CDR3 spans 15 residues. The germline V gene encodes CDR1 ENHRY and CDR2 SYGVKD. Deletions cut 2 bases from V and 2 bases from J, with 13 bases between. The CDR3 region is CAISEPGEVTYEQYF. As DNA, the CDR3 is TGTGCCATCAGTGAGCCAGGGGAAGTAACCTACGAGCAGTACTTC.

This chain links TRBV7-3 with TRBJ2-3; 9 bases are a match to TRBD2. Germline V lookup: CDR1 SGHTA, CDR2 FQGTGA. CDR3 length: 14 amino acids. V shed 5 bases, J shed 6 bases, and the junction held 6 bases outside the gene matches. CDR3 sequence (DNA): TGTGCCAGCAGCCCGGGACTAGCCGGGGATACGCAGTATTTT. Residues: CASSPGLAGDTQYF. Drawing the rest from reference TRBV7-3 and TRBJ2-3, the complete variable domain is GAGVSQTPSNKVTEKGKYVELRCDPISGHTALYWYRQSLGQGPEFLIYFQGTGAADDSGLPNDRFFAVRPEGSVSTLKIQRTERGDSAVYLCASSPGLAGDTQYFGPGTRLTVL.

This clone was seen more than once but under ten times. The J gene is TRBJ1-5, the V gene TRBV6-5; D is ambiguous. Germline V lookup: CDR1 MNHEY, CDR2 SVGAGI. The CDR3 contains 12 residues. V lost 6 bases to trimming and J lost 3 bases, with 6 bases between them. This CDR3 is CASRGPNQPQHF. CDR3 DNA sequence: TGTGCCAGCAGGGGTCCCAATCAGCCCCAGCATTTT.

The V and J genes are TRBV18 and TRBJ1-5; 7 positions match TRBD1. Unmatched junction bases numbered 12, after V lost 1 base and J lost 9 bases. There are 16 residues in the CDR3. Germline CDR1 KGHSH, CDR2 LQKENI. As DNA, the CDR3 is TGTGCCAGCTCACCACGAATAACAGGGGACGCCGGGCCCCAGCATTTT. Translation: CASSPRITGDAGPQHF. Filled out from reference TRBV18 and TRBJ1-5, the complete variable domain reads NAGVMQNPRHLVRRRGQEARLRCSPMKGHSHVYWYRQLPEEGLKFMVYLQKENIIDESGMPKERFSAEFPKEGPSILRIQQVVRGDSAAYFCASSPRITGDAGPQHFGDGTRLSIL.